This T cell receptor (beta chain) was retrieved from a study of blood T cell repertoires in COVID-19. Study-level background: Samples taken during acute and convalescent COVID-19 were collected in the United States, Italy and Spain. T cells, B-cell-depleted T cells, or PBMCs supplied cDNA or gDNA.

Original methodology: The assay estimated nucleated cells by amplifying reference gene primers. Clones were sequenced by immunoSEQ multiplex PCR, and TCRdb holds only the in-frame ones, with some missing. V and J calls and clone size follow that table, whereas D and trimming were derived from the DNA. Of under 95,000 clones in the sample, less than 80% were seen once. After removal of 0 bases from V and 3 bases from J, the junction contained 10 bases not matched to a gene. The CDR3 is 18 amino acids. CDR1 is KGHSH and CDR2 is LQKENI in the germline V gene. The sequence was collected from a man in his 60s with active or convalescent COVID-19. The rearrangement joins TRBV18 to TRBJ1-3; 8 positions agree with TRBD1. The sequenced material came from peripheral blood. The CDR3 nucleotides read TGTGCCAGCTCACCACCGGGACAGGTTTTTGGTTATGGAAACACCATATATTTT. As protein: CASSPPGQVFGYGNTIYF.